This entry describes one T cell receptor (beta chain). What it recognizes is unknown. This specimen belongs to a study of blood T cells in healthy people across ages. Study-wide results and caveats: Since the PBMCs were unsorted, naive and antigen-experienced cells could not be conclusively compared.

The V gene end was trimmed by 7 bases and the J gene end by 3 bases; junction bases not matched to a gene: 9. Germline assignment: CDR1 SGHTA and CDR2 FQGNSA. The CDR3 is 15 amino acids. Using a J-beta primer mix together with a sample-barcoded 5' primer, a second PCR was run for about 6 to 12 cycles. A 12-random-nucleotide template-switch adaptor tagged each cDNA molecule. In TCRdb, the 5' RACE reads were re-called with MiXCR into one record per CDR3 protein. The sample consists of about 560,000 distinct CDR3 sequences, over 25% of them appearing once. These same data were also listed under a study on T cells of mothers and their children. Per that paper: The second PCR's M1S primer added sample barcodes and 2-4 random nucleotides.

The origin of this receptor is a boy aged 2-9 years in good health. The chain links TRBV7-2 to TRBJ1-1, with TRBD1 matching over 9 bases. Input material: blood. The CDR3 DNA follows: TGTGCCAGCACCGACGCGGACAGGGGAGACACTGAAGCTTTCTTT. Encoded protein: CASTDADRGDTEAFF.